These T cell receptor beta chains were read from a single sample in a study of OX40 agonist ivuxolimab in advanced cancers. Assay used: immunoSEQ multiplex PCR; TCRdb lists only in-frame clones, some missing. The repertoire holds about 80,000 clones, with about four fifths as singletons. This material consisted of CD4+ or CD8+ T cells sorted from blood, taken in a trial of the OX40 agonist ivuxolimab. The origin of the receptors is an adult with an advanced solid tumor such as melanoma, head and neck, liver or kidney cancer. The CDR3 runs from the conserved cysteine through the conserved F or W. A D gene is named only where the DNA matches it firmly. Only some rows state a clone size, as once, few, many or a class for expanded clones.

d_gene | j_gene | len | abundance | v_gene | CDR3nt | CDR3aa
. | TRBJ2-1 | 18 | once | TRBV5-1 | TGCGCCAGCAGCTTGGGGCCCCCTTCTAGCGTCAAGGACAATGAGCAGTTCTTC | CASSLGPPSSVKDNEQFF
TRBD2 | TRBJ2-1 | 13 | . | TRBV6-1 | TGTGCCAGCAAATTCAGCGGGGGTTACGAGCAGTTCTTC | CASKFSGGYEQFF
. | TRBJ1-4 | 16 | . | TRBV7-9 | TGTGCCAGCAGCCCACGGGCCCTTGGGATTAATGAAAAACTGTTTTTT | CASSPRALGINEKLFF
. | TRBJ1-2 | 15 | . | TRBV18 | TGTGCCAGCTCACCAACTGTAGCACAGGACCATCCGTACACCTTC | CASSPTVAQDHPYTF
. | TRBJ1-5 | 15 | . | TRBV5-1 | TGCGCCAGCAGCGAAGGGGGGGTAATCAATCAGCCCCAGCATTTT | CASSEGGVINQPQHF
TRBD1 | TRBJ1-6 | 16 | . | TRBV6-5 | TGTGCCAGCAGTTTTTCTGACCGGGACAGGGGCTCACCCCTCCACTTT | CASSFSDRDRGSPLHF
. | TRBJ2-7 | 14 | . | TRBV28 | TGTGCCAGCAGTTTAGGGCGGAGCTCCTACGAGCAGTACTTC | CASSLGRSSYEQYF
. | TRBJ2-1 | 16 | . | TRBV7-2 | TGTGCCAGCAGCTTAGTCGGGCGGGGACCTTACAATGAGCAGTTCTTC | CASSLVGRGPYNEQFF
. | TRBJ2-3 | 12 | . | TRBV5-6 | TGTGCCAGCAGCCCGAGGCGTTTTACGCAGTATTTT | CASSPRRFTQYF
. | TRBJ2-3 | 14 | . | TRBV2 | TGTGCCAGCAGTCGCAGGTGGGACACAGATACGCAGTATTTT | CASSRRWDTDTQYF
. | TRBJ1-5 | 16 | . | TRBV19 | TGTGCCAGTAGTCGAGACCGTCTACAGGGAGATCAGCCCCAGCATTTT | CASSRDRLQGDQPQHF
. | TRBJ1-6 | 18 | . | TRBV30 | TGTGCCTGGAGTATCGGACAGCCGGGGAGCTCCTATAATTCACCCCTCCACTTT | CAWSIGQPGSSYNSPLHF
. | TRBJ1-2 | 16 | . | TRBV21-1 | TGTGCCAGCAGCAAAGGGGCAGCCCTAATATCCTATGGCTACACCTTC | CASSKGAALISYGYTF
. | TRBJ2-7 | 13 | . | TRBV30 | TGTGCCTGGAGTGTCAGGGCCGAGTCCGAGCAGTACTTC | CAWSVRAESEQYF
TRBD2 | TRBJ2-1 | 14 | . | TRBV6-1 | TGTGCCAGCAGCCTGACTAGCCTCCTTCCTGAGCAGTTCTTC | CASSLTSLLPEQFF
TRBD1 | TRBJ2-4 | 14 | . | TRBV9 | TGTGCCAGCAGCGTGGGGACAGGGAACAACATTCAGTACTTC | CASSVGTGNNIQYF
. | TRBJ1-5 | 15 | . | TRBV6-1 | TGTGCCAGCAGTGAAGGGGCCATACGGATCGAGCCCCAGCATTTT | CASSEGAIRIEPQHF
TRBD1 | TRBJ2-7 | 14 | . | TRBV9 | TGTGCCAGCAGCCGGGACAGGGACTCCTACGAGCAGTACTTC | CASSRDRDSYEQYF
TRBD1 | TRBJ2-7 | 15 | few | TRBV10-3 | TGTGCCATCAGTGGGGGACAGGGGAGCTCCTACGAGCAGTACTTC | CAISGGQGSSYEQYF
. | TRBJ1-2 | 15 | once | TRBV5-1 | TGCGCCAGCAGCTTGGGGGTCGGAGCTAACTATGGCTACACCTTC | CASSLGVGANYGYTF
. | TRBJ2-5 | 15 | . | TRBV23-1 | TGCGCCAGCAGTCAGAGACAGAGTCGGGCGGAGACCCAGTACTTC | CASSQRQSRAETQYF
TRBD1 | TRBJ1-1 | 15 | . | TRBV15 | TGTGCCACCAGCATCTCGGGACAGGGGAACACTGAAGCTTTCTTT | CATSISGQGNTEAFF
. | TRBJ1-1 | 13 | . | TRBV7-9 | TGTGCCAGCAGCTACAGGATGAACACTGAAGCTTTCTTT | CASSYRMNTEAFF
. | TRBJ2-5 | 12 | . | TRBV27 | TGTGCCACCAGGACAGCCTCAAGTCGATGGTACTTC | CATRTASSRWYF
. | TRBJ2-6 | 17 | . | TRBV18 | TGTGCCAGCTCACCCCTGGATCAGGGTTCTGGGGCCAACGTCCTGACTTTC | CASSPLDQGSGANVLTF
. | TRBJ1-1 | 13 | . | TRBV6-5 | TGTGCCAGCAGTTACGCAGTTGAAACTGAAGCTTTCTTT | CASSYAVETEAFF
. | TRBJ2-1 | 13 | once | TRBV9 | TGTGCCAGTGCCCTTGGGGGGTGGGATGAGCAGTTCTTC | CASALGGWDEQFF
. | TRBJ2-7 | 13 | . | TRBV5-4 | TGTGCCAGCAGCTTGGAGAGGCTGAGGGAGCAGTACTTC | CASSLERLREQYF
. | TRBJ2-5 | 13 | . | TRBV29-1 | TGCAGCGGAATGGAGCACTACCGAGAGACCCAGTACTTC | CSGMEHYRETQYF
TRBD1 | TRBJ1-4 | 13 | . | TRBV10-2 | TGCGCCAGCAGTGGACAGGGGTCGGAAAAACTGTTTTTT | CASSGQGSEKLFF
TRBD2 | TRBJ2-3 | 20 | . | TRBV28 | TGTGCCAGCAGTTTGCTTTCCGGGACTAGCGGGGGTCAGAACACAGATACGCAGTATTTT | CASSLLSGTSGGQNTDTQYF
TRBD1 | TRBJ2-7 | 15 | once | TRBV15 | TGTGCCACCAGCAGAGGTGGGCAGGGGGCCTACGAGCAGTACTTC | CATSRGGQGAYEQYF
. | TRBJ2-3 | 13 | . | TRBV6-6 | TGTGCCAGCAGTTCCCTCCGCACAGATACGCAGTATTTT | CASSSLRTDTQYF
. | TRBJ1-4 | 13 | . | TRBV5-8 | TGTGCCAGCAGCTTAAGGGGGGAAGAAAAACTGTTTTTT | CASSLRGEEKLFF
. | TRBJ2-7 | 15 | . | TRBV6-5 | TGTGCCAGCAGTACATTCGACAGGCGCTCCTACGAGCAGTACTTC | CASSTFDRRSYEQYF
TRBD1 | TRBJ2-2 | 16 | . | TRBV6-6 | TGTGCCAGCAGTTACACCCGGGACAGGAACACCGGGGAGCTGTTTTTT | CASSYTRDRNTGELFF
TRBD1 | TRBJ1-2 | 16 | . | TRBV18 | TGTGCCAGCTCACAATCTAACCGGGACAGCTACTATGGCTACACCTTC | CASSQSNRDSYYGYTF
. | TRBJ2-5 | 14 | . | TRBV2 | TGTGCCAGCAGCTGGGGACTCTACCAAGAGACCCAGTACTTC | CASSWGLYQETQYF
TRBD1 | TRBJ1-4 | 13 | . | TRBV28 | TGTGCCAGCAGAGACAGGGCTAATGAAAAACTGTTTTTT | CASRDRANEKLFF
. | TRBJ1-2 | 15 | . | TRBV19 | TGTGCCAGTAGTATGTTTTTGGGGAGTTTATATGGCTACACCTTC | CASSMFLGSLYGYTF
. | TRBJ1-5 | 14 | few | TRBV6-5 | TGTGCCAGCAGTGTTCGGGGGGCCATAGAAGCCCAGCATTTT | CASSVRGAIEAQHF
TRBD1 | TRBJ2-7 | 15 | . | TRBV25-1 | TGTGCCAGCAGTGAACGGACAGGGGGCCCCTACGAGCAGTACTTC | CASSERTGGPYEQYF
. | TRBJ1-1 | 13 | many | TRBV10-2 | TGCGCCAGCAGAAGTCAGGTAAACACTGAAGCTTTCTTT | CASRSQVNTEAFF
TRBD2 | TRBJ2-2 | 16 | . | TRBV19 | TGTGCCAGTAGTTTGTCGACTAGCGGCCTCACCGGGGAGCTGTTTTTT | CASSLSTSGLTGELFF
TRBD1 | TRBJ2-7 | 13 | . | TRBV2 | TGTGCCAGCCGAAGGAACTCAGGGGGCGAGCAGTACTTC | CASRRNSGGEQYF